These T cell receptor beta chains were read from a single sample in a study of T cell repertoires in cytomegalovirus infection. Using its own MiXCR run on the reads, TCRdb lists one record per CDR3 protein. The data contain 270,000 or so distinct CDR3 sequences, approximately 15% of them singletons. The sequencing input was CD8+ T cells from PBMCs. These receptors came from a human donor in good health (CMV status not recorded). Some clones in this sample may be carry-over from other donors' samples. Each CDR3 is given with its conserved first and last residue. The D gene is left open where the match is weak. Only part of the rows carry a size: once, few, many, or a class if the clone is expanded.

TRBD2 | NA | TRBJ2-3 | TRBV5-6 | CASSPLGRSYTDTQYF | TGTGCCAGCAGCCCCCTCGGGAGGTCCTACACAGATACGCAGTATTTT
NA | NA | TRBJ1-5 | TRBV4-1 | CASSQGRDQPQHF | TGCGCCAGCAGCCAAGGAAGGGATCAGCCCCAGCATTTT
NA | many | TRBJ1-1 | TRBV7-2 | CASSLGLGGGTEAFF | TGTGCCAGCAGCTTAGGGCTGGGGGGGGGCACTGAAGCTTTCTTT
TRBD2 | many | TRBJ2-1 | TRBV2 | CARGLADYNEQFF | TGTGCCAGGGGACTAGCGGACTACAATGAGCAGTTCTTC
NA | few | TRBJ1-1 | TRBV29-1 | CSVGMGHTEAFF | TGCAGCGTTGGGATGGGGCACACTGAAGCTTTCTTT
NA | NA | TRBJ1-1 | TRBV19 | CASSIVGASTEAFF | TGTGCCAGTAGTATTGTAGGGGCGAGCACTGAAGCTTTCTTT
NA | many | TRBJ2-3 | TRBV7-2 | CASTLGASGADTQYF | TGTGCCAGCACCCTTGGGGCCTCCGGGGCAGATACGCAGTATTTT
NA | NA | TRBJ1-5 | TRBV28 | CASSFPGVANQPQHF | TGTGCCAGCAGTTTCCCGGGTGTAGCCAATCAGCCCCAGCATTTT
NA | few | TRBJ1-2 | TRBV19 | CASSMTLSNYGYTF | TGTGCCAGTAGTATGACATTGTCCAACTATGGCTACACCTTC
NA | few | TRBJ2-7 | TRBV9 | CASSVEPGRYEQYF | TGTGCCAGCAGCGTAGAACCCGGTCGGTACGAGCAGTACTTC
TRBD2 | many | TRBJ2-2 | TRBV7-8 | CASSLAGLAGSVGELFF | TGTGCCAGCAGCTTAGCTGGACTAGCGGGGTCGGTCGGGGAGCTGTTTTTT
NA | NA | TRBJ2-2 | TRBV5-1 | CASSATGARTGELFF | TGCGCCAGCAGCGCTACGGGGGCCCGCACCGGGGAGCTGTTTTTT
TRBD1 | NA | TRBJ2-5 | TRBV29-1 | CSVEDGQGLETQYF | TGCAGCGTTGAAGATGGACAGGGACTAGAGACCCAGTACTTC
NA | few | TRBJ1-5 | TRBV5-6 | CASSLYRQLNQPQHF | TGTGCCAGCAGCTTGTATCGTCAACTTAATCAGCCCCAGCATTTT
NA | few | TRBJ2-1 | TRBV6-2/TRBV6-3 | CASSYLMDGPYNEQFF | TGTGCCAGCAGTTACCTAATGGACGGGCCCTACAATGAGCAGTTCTTC
NA | NA | TRBJ1-5 | TRBV28 | CASSPRPGGNQPQHF | TGTGCCAGCAGTCCCCGACCGGGTGGCAATCAGCCCCAGCATTTT
TRBD1 | NA | TRBJ2-7 | TRBV23-1 | CASSHSYRGAYEQYF | TGCGCCAGCAGTCACTCATACAGGGGTGCCTACGAGCAGTACTTC
NA | NA | TRBJ2-3 | TRBV20-1 | CSANDGGASTDTQYF | TGCAGTGCGAATGACGGGGGAGCTAGCACAGATACGCAGTATTTT
TRBD2 | NA | TRBJ2-3 | TRBV6-2/TRBV6-3 | CASRTSGAVEFTDTQYF | TGTGCCAGCAGGACTAGCGGGGCGGTGGAGTTCACTGATACGCAGTATTTT
TRBD2 | many | TRBJ2-3 | TRBV7-8 | CASSSLSGGLLYSSTDTQYF | TGTGCCAGCAGCTCCCTTAGCGGGGGGCTCCTTTATTCTAGCACAGATACGCAGTATTTT
NA | NA | TRBJ1-2 | TRBV10-3 | CAISESGVAGYTF | TGTGCCATCAGTGAGTCGGGAGTGGCTGGCTACACCTTC
NA | few | TRBJ1-1 | TRBV6-6 | CASREETEAFF | TGTGCCAGCAGGGAGGAGACTGAAGCTTTCTTT
TRBD1 | NA | TRBJ2-1 | TRBV9 | CASSVDGNRGINNEQFF | TGTGCCAGCAGCGTAGATGGCAACAGGGGTATCAACAATGAGCAGTTCTTC